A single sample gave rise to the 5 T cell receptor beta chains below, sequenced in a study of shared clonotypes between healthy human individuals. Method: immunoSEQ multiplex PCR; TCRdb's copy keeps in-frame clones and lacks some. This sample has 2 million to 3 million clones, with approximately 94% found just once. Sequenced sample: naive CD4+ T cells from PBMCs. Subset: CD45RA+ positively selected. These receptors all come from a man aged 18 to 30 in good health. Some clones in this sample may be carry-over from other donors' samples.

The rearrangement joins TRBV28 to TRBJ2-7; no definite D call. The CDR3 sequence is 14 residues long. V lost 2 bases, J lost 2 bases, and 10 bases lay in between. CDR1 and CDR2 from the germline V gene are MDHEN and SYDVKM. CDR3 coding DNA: TGTGCCAGCAGTTTAGGATGGAGAGCCTACGAGCAGTACTTC. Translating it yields CASSLGWRAYEQYF.

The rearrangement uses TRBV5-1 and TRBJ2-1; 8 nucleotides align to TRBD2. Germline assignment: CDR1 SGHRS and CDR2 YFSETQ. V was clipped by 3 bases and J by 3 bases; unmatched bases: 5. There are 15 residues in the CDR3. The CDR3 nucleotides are TGCGCCAGCAGCTCGGCTAGCGGGTTCTACAATGAGCAGTTCTTC. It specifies CASSSASGFYNEQFF.

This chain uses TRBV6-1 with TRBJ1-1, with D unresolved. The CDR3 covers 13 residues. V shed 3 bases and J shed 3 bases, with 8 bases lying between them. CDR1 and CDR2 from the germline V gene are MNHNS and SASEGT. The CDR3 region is CASSEAPYTEAFF. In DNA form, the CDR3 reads TGTGCCAGCAGTGAGGCCCCCTACACTGAAGCTTTCTTT.

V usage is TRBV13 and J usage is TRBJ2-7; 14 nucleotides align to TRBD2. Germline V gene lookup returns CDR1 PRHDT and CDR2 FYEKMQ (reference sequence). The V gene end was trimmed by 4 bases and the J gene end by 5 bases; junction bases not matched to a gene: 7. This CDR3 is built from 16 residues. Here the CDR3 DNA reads TGTGCCAGCAGCTCGATCAGACTAGCGGGAGGGAACGAGCAGTACTTC. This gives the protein CASSSIRLAGGNEQYF.

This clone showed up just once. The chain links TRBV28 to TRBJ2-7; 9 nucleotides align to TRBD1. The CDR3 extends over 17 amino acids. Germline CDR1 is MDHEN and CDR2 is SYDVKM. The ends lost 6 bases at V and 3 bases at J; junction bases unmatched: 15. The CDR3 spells CASSQSRPGQGIYEQYF. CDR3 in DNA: TGTGCCAGCAGCCAAAGCCGTCCGGGACAGGGAATCTACGAGCAGTACTTC.